Listed here is a single T cell receptor beta chain. Its cognate antigen has yet to be identified. Per-base qualities were not stored, and no clone one base away is much larger. The sample is drawn from a study of beta chain features in type 1 diabetes listed by TCRdb under 2018. About the study as a whole: No differences in mean age, gender distribution, total cell number or subset yield were found between patients and healthy donors. The study compared TCRB repertoires of sorted circulating CD4+ T cell subsets between recently diagnosed type 1 diabetes patients and matched healthy donors. A total of about 110,000,000 sorted cells were examined across all samples, and a strong correlation was observed between cell number per subset and RNA yield. Regulatory and stem cell-like memory subsets were obtained from only 8 patients and roughly 8 healthy donors, while naive and central memory subsets were obtained from all 30 or so donors.

The High Capacity cDNA Reverse Transcription Kit was used to reverse transcribe all of the isolated RNA, meaning that expressed TCRB transcripts were what got sequenced. Deep immunoSEQ sequencing was performed on naive, central memory and regulatory T cell samples, with an average of approximately 4 million total reads per sample. After sorted cells were lysed in RLT buffer, RNA was extracted with DNase-treated RNeasy Micro or Mini kits, with the choice depending on cell number. To prevent cross-contamination, every cell subset was processed on its own, while patient and healthy donor samples were processed together. Using the immunoSEQ multiplex PCR, TCRB sequences were amplified from cDNA into 87-bp fragments spanning the CDR3 region. Sequencing of the amplicons was performed on the Illumina HiSeq platform. On the study's bioinformatics: PCR bias was corrected computationally using synthetic template baselines, and reads within Hamming distance 2 were collapsed, with unmergeable singletons discarded. By aligning reads against IMGT, V, D and J genes, CDR3 length, and insertions or deletions at six rearrangement sites were assigned. Within each subset, clonotype counts were normalized to the number of sorted cells before true diversity and Gini coefficients were calculated with the tcR R package. The overlap coefficient, calculated on TCRB nucleotide sequences, was used to quantify repertoire sharing. TCRdb's version of the immuneACCESS table is confined to in-frame rearrangements and falls short of the full clone set. An unresolved V gene accounts for under half of the shortfall where checked; the remainder is of unknown origin. The V and J calls and clone size come from that table; D and trimming were worked out from the DNA. This sample lists over 300,000 clones; approximately 9.7% were detected once. Approximately 1% of the sample comes from the top ten.

Taken from the germline V gene, the CDR1 and CDR2 loops are ENHRY and SYGVKD. Including cysteine and phenylalanine, the CDR3 has 14 amino acids. The entry retains the CDR3 DNA only, 42 bases that are in frame from base 1. From V the trimming removes 2 bases and from J it removes 6 bases, while the gene matches leave 2 bases of the junction unaccounted for. Summary of the overall study and its limitations: Naive, central memory and regulatory TCRB repertoires appeared to be more alike among patients than among healthy donors. Because the HLA sub-analyses included only small numbers of individuals, any influence of HLA type on TCRB rearrangement was left unresolved. At VDJ recombination sites, patients with type 1 diabetes made fewer insertions and deleted more nucleotides, a pattern implying thymic rearrangement abnormalities. Shorter templates might be favored by PCR, yet because patient and control samples were amplified and corrected together, any such skew would affect both groups equally. A moderate but significant shortening of TCRB CDR3 length was observed in type 1 diabetes patients in all four CD4+ subsets. Because cDNA was sequenced instead of genomic DNA, highly expressing activated cells could be over-represented, though the groups showed no difference in activation or CD3 levels.

Each donor gave one peripheral blood draw, roughly 0.12 L on average, collected into heparinised tubes. Naive, central memory, regulatory and stem cell-like memory CD4+ T cells were sorted on a BD FACSAria II using a panel including CD45RO, CCR7, CD25, CD127, CD95 and CD27. Every sorted population had a purity above 98%. PBMCs were separated immediately by Lymphoprep density gradient centrifugation and were stained directly, without being cultured. To minimize batch effects, samples were stained and sorted in pairs, one healthy donor with one patient per experiment. The sequencing input was central memory CD4+ T cells from blood. This receptor was identified in a man aged 25 to 40 with type 1 diabetes. The chain employs TRBV10-3 and TRBJ1-2, with 11 central nucleotides matching TRBD1. The CDR3 region reads CAISEQGQGDGYTF. At the DNA level, the sequence is TGTGCCATCAGTGAGCAGGGACAGGGGGATGGCTACACCTTC.